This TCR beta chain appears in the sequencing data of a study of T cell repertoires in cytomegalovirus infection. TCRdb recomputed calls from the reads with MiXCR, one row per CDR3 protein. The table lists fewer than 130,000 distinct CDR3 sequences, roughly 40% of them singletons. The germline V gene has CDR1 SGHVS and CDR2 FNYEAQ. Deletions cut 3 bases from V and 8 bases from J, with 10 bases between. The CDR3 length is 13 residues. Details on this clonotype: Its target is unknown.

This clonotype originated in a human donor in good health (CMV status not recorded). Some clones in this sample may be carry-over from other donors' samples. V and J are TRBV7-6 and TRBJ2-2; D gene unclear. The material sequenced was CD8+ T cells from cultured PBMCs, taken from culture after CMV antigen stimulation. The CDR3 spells CASSFLTQGELFF. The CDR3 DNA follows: TGTGCCAGCAGCTTCCTGACCCAGGGGGAGCTGTTTTTT.